The clone carrying this T cell receptor (beta chain) has more than one count but fewer than ten. Its matching antigen is unknown. The sample is drawn from a study of cytomegalovirus exposure and HLA in healthy donors. Study-level results: Previously analyzed data showed that most TCR beta V segments were productive at a frequency of about 87% or about 30%. A later analysis linked 15,000 to 20,000 TCR beta sequences to HLA alleles at 0.05 false discovery rate. Analysis performed later showed TCR beta chains linked to HLA being more clonally expanded than equally common others.

PCR employed 60 Vbeta and 13 Jbeta primers. Repertoires were generated with immunoSEQ multiplex PCR, while TCRdb's copy carries only in-frame clones and drops some. This table holds over 85,000 clones, less than 90% found once. The CDR3 contains 18 residues. From germline, CDR1 is MNHEY and CDR2 SMNVEV (reference sequence). After removal of 0 bases from V and 4 bases from J, the junction contained 14 bases not matched to a gene. The receptor was derived from a man in his forties or fifties in good health and CMV-seronegative. The rearrangement links TRBV27 to TRBJ2-7; 8 bases fit TRBD1. Specimen: PBMCs. CDR3 sequence (DNA): TGTGCCAGCAGTTTATCTGGGTTTGGGCAGGGGGCCGGATACGAGCAGTACTTC. Encoded protein: CASSLSGFGQGAGYEQYF.